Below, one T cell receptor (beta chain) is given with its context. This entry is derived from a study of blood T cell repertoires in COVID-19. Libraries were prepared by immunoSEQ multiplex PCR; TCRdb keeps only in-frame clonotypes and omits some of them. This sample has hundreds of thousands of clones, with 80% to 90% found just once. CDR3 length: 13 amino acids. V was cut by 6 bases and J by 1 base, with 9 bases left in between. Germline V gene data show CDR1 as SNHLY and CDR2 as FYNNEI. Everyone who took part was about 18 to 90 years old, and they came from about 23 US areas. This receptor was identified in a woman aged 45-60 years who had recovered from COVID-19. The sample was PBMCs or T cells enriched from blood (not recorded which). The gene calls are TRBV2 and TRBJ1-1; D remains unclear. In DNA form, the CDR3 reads TGTGCCAGCAGACGGGAAAAGAACACTGAAGCTTTCTTT. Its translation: CASRREKNTEAFF. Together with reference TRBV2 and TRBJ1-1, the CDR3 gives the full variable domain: EPEVTQTPSHQVTQMGQEVILRCVPISNHLYFYWYRQILGQKVEFLVSFYNNEISEKSEIFDDQFSVERPDGSNFTLKIRSTKLEDSAMYFCASRREKNTEAFFGQGTRLTVV.